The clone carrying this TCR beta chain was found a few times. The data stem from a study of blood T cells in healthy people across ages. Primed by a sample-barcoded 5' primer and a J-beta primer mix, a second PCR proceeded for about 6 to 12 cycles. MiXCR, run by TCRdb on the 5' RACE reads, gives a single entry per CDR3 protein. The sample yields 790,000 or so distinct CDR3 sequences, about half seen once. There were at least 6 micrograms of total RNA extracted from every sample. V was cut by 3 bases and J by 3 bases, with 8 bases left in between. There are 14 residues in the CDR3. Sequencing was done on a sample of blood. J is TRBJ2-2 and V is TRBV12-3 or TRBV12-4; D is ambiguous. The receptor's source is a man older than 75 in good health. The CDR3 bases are TGTGCCAGCAGTTTGGCACTTTACACCGGGGAGCTGTTTTTT. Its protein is CASSLALYTGELFF.